The entry below describes one T cell receptor (beta chain). Its antigen remains unknown. The record originates from a study of cytomegalovirus exposure and HLA in healthy donors. Study-wide points: Among donors in an Asian-associated ancestry cluster, a later analysis reportedly found fewer N-insertions than the roughly 610-donor mean.

Germline loops: CDR1 SGHAT, CDR2 FQNNGV. The CDR3 covers 15 residues. V lost 5 bases and J lost 5, with 15 bases in between. The PCR had 60 Vbeta and 13 Jbeta primers. Some clones are missing from TCRdb's copy, which holds only in-frame ones; the method was immunoSEQ multiplex PCR. The sample includes some 91,000 clones, about 89% of them seen just once. The chain couples TRBV11-2 to TRBJ2-2, with D possibly TRBD2 on 5 matching bases. Sequenced sample: PBMCs. The TCR sequence derives from a man under 40 in good health and CMV-seropositive. CDR3 loop: CASSPRIPGTGELFF. CDR3 DNA: TGTGCCAGCAGCCCCCGAATCCCGGGGACCGGGGAGCTGTTTTTT.